These 25 T cell receptor beta chains were sequenced from one sample in a study of cytomegalovirus exposure and HLA in healthy donors. Both 60 Vbeta primers and 13 Jbeta primers went into the PCR. TCRdb's copy holds only in-frame clones and misses some; the assay was immunoSEQ multiplex PCR. The data hold under 200,000 clones, with roughly an eighth observed a single time. The specimen was PBMCs. Receptors were obtained from a man aged 45 to 65 in good health and CMV-seropositive.

This chain uses TRBV10-3 with TRBJ1-1; 10 bases are shared with TRBD1. CDR3 length: 16 amino acids. The germline V gene has CDR1 ENHRY and CDR2 SYGVKD. The ends lost 4 bases at V and 3 bases at J; junction bases unmatched: 8. The CDR3 nucleotides read TGTGCCATCAGTGTTGAATGGGGACAGGGGTACACTGAAGCTTTCTTT. It encodes CAISVEWGQGYTEAFF.

In this sample, this clone turned up a few times. The chain recombines TRBV5-1 with TRBJ1-1; maybe TRBD1 (5 bases). This CDR3 comprises 14 residues. V lost 7 bases to trimming and J lost 2 bases, with 15 bases between them. Per germline, CDR1 SGHRS and CDR2 YFSETQ. CDR3 amino acids: CASGTRDSNTEAFF. The CDR3, as DNA: TGCGCCAGCGGTACCCGAGACAGTAACACTGAAGCTTTCTTT. The whole variable domain, remainder taken from reference TRBV5-1 and TRBJ1-1, is KAGVTQTPRYLIKTRGQQVTLSCSPISGHRSVSWYQQTPGQGLQFLFEYFSETQRNKGNFPGRFSGRQFSNSRSEMNVSTLELGDSALYLCASGTRDSNTEAFFGQGTRLTVV.

The chain uses TRBV5-1 and TRBJ2-7, with D possibly TRBD1 on 6 matching bases. CDR1 and CDR2 from the germline V gene are SGHRS and YFSETQ. CDR3 length equals 12 residues. Trimming stripped 0 bases from V and 6 bases from J, with 7 bases between. The CDR3 here is CASSLEGVEQYF. Written as DNA, the CDR3 is TGCGCCAGCAGCTTGGAGGGGGTCGAGCAGTACTTC.

There are a few counts of this clone. The chain combines TRBV29-1 with TRBJ2-7, with D perhaps TRBD2 (5 bases). Trimming pared 6 bases from V and 0 bases from J, leaving 6 bases between. Germline V gene data show CDR1 as SQVTM and CDR2 as ANQGSEA. The CDR3 extends over 11 amino acids. In DNA, the CDR3 is TGCAGCGTCCGGGACTCCTACGAGCAGTACTTC. It yields the protein CSVRDSYEQYF.

This chain uses TRBV18 with TRBJ2-5, with D unclear. Germline V CDR1 and CDR2: KGHSH, LQKENI. The ends were cut back, 1 base at V and 4 bases at J, with 10 bases in the middle. The CDR3 consists of 14 residues. CDR3 in amino acids: CASSPLDSGETQYF. The CDR3 bases are TGTGCCAGCTCACCACTAGACTCCGGAGAGACCCAGTACTTC.

V gene TRBV9 combines with J gene TRBJ1-5, with TRBD1 matching 8 bases. After removal of 5 bases from V and 4 bases from J, the junction contained 8 bases not matched to a gene. The length of the CDR3 is 15 residues. Per the germline V gene, CDR1 is SGDLS and CDR2 is YYNGEE. CDR3: CASSPTGGRNQPQHF. For the CDR3, the DNA is TGTGCCAGCAGTCCAACAGGGGGGCGAAATCAGCCCCAGCATTTT.

The chain couples TRBV7-5 to TRBJ1-2; the DNA was not used to check the table's D call, TRBD1. TRBV7-5 is a known pseudogene. The length of the CDR3 is 13 residues. The CDR3 loop is CATNRGKGYGYTF. The CDR3 region has the DNA TGTGCCACAAACAGGGGAAAGGGCTATGGCTACACCTTC.

The chain joins TRBV11-1 to TRBJ2-5; the match to TRBD2 covers 9 bases. Germline loops: CDR1 SGHAT, CDR2 FQDESV (reference sequence). CDR3 length: 13 amino acids. V lost 8 bases, J lost 6 bases, and 7 bases stayed unmatched. CDR3 amino acids: CASGLAGRKTQYF. The CDR3 DNA is TGTGCCAGCGGTCTAGCGGGGAGAAAGACCCAGTACTTC.

J is TRBJ1-6 and V is TRBV6-6, with 7 bases matching TRBD1. Germline V gene data show CDR1 as MNHNY and CDR2 as SVGAGI (reference sequence). With V trimmed by 6 bases and J by 7 bases, 9 bases remained unmatched. The CDR3 spans 15 residues. The CDR3 sequence: CASRPSGQQNSPLHF. As DNA, the CDR3 is TGTGCCAGCAGGCCTTCGGGACAGCAAAATTCACCCCTCCACTTT.

This clone was counted only a few times. The V gene is TRBV19, the J gene TRBJ2-2, with 8 bases fitting TRBD1. Losses at the gene ends were 6 bases for V and 6 bases for J; bases not matched to a gene: 9. CDR1 and CDR2 (germline): LNHDA, SQIVND (reference sequence). The CDR3 is made up of 15 amino acids. The CDR3 loop reads CASRQGARVAGELFF. In DNA form, the CDR3 reads TGTGCCAGTAGGCAGGGGGCGAGGGTAGCCGGGGAGCTGTTTTTT.

In its sample, this clone was seen a few times. V usage is TRBV2 and J usage is TRBJ2-1; 7 nucleotides agree with TRBD1. V gave up 5 bases and J gave up 8 bases; unmatched junction bases: 6. The CDR3 spans 13 residues. The germline gives CDR1 SNHLY, CDR2 FYNNEI. The CDR3 here is CASSKDRRDEQFF. The CDR3 DNA reads TGTGCCAGCAGTAAGGACAGGAGAGATGAGCAGTTCTTC. The full variable domain, its missing parts supplied by reference TRBV2 and TRBJ2-1, is EPEVTQTPSHQVTQMGQEVILRCVPISNHLYFYWYRQILGQKVEFLVSFYNNEISEKSEIFDDQFSVERPDGSNFTLKIRSTKLEDSAMYFCASSKDRRDEQFFGPGTRLTVL.

This clone was recorded a few times. The V and J genes are TRBV6-5 and TRBJ1-4; tentative D call: TRBD1 (6 bases). V lost 5 bases to trimming and J lost 3 bases, with 10 bases between them. CDR3 length: 14 residues. CDR1 and CDR2 from the germline V gene are MNHEY and SVGAGI. Written as DNA, the CDR3 is TGTGCCAGCAGTCCCACAGGGTCTAATGAAAAACTGTTTTTT. Translation: CASSPTGSNEKLFF.

J is TRBJ2-2 and V is TRBV5-4; D might be TRBD1 (6 bases). Looked up from germline, CDR1 is SGHNT and CDR2 is YYREEE (reference sequence). With 8 bases removed from V and 3 bases from J, the gap between germline ends came to 17 bases. This CDR3 spans 15 amino acids. The CDR3 loop is CASSSDPGDTGELFF. CDR3 coding DNA: TGTGCCAGTAGTTCAGACCCAGGGGACACCGGGGAGCTGTTTTTT.

J is TRBJ1-1 and V is TRBV28, with D unresolved. The CDR3 loop spans 10 amino acids. Per the germline V gene, CDR1 is MDHEN and CDR2 is SYDVKM. Trimming removed 8 bases from V and 5 bases from J, with 6 bases in between. Here the CDR3 DNA reads TGTGCCAGCCGCGATACTGAAGCTTTCTTT. The encoded protein is CASRDTEAFF. Full variable domain (rest looked up from reference TRBV28 and TRBJ1-1): DVKVTQSSRYLVKRTGEKVFLECVQDMDHENMFWYRQDPGLGLRLIYFSYDVKMKEKGDIPEGYSVSREKKERFSLILESASTNQTSMYLCASRDTEAFFGQGTRLTVV.

This clone appeared a few times. This chain joins TRBV28 and TRBJ2-3, with 9 bases identical to TRBD2. V was clipped by 3 bases and J by 1 base; unmatched bases: 5. Germline lookup yields CDR1 MDHEN and CDR2 SYDVKM. CDR3 size: 16 residues. CDR3 DNA: TGTGCCAGCAGTTTCATTCAGCGGGGGGGCACAGATACGCAGTATTTT. Translation gives CASSFIQRGGTDTQYF.

This clone has just a few counts. Other DNA sequences within the sample encode an identical CDR3. The V gene is TRBV7-8, the J gene TRBJ2-2; D remains unclear. Between the trimmed V and J ends, which lost 1 base and 2 bases, there was a span of 5 bases. This CDR3 has 14 residues. The germline CDR1 and CDR2 sequences are SGHVS and FQNEAQ. The CDR3 sequence: CASSLGQNTGELFF. The CDR3 coding sequence is TGTGCCAGCAGCTTAGGGCAAAACACCGGGGAGCTGTTTTTT.

The V gene is TRBV4-3, the J gene TRBJ1-5; D gene unclear. The CDR3 totals 17 residues. Trimming stripped 0 bases from V and 0 bases from J, with 12 bases between. CDR1 is LGHNA and CDR2 is YSLEER in the germline V gene. Written as DNA, the CDR3 is TGCGCCAGCAGCCAAGATCTTTCAACCTATAGCAATCAGCCCCAGCATTTT. Translated, it gives CASSQDLSTYSNQPQHF.

There are a few counts of this clone. The chain has TRBV19 and TRBJ1-1, with 8 bases that match TRBD1. The trim removed 7 bases at V and 8 bases at J, leaving 12 bases unmatched. The length of the CDR3 is 14 residues. Per germline, CDR1 LNHDA and CDR2 SQIVND (reference sequence). DNA of the CDR3: TGTGCCAGTATCCCAAGACAGGGGAACCCCGAAGCTTTCTTT. This codes for CASIPRQGNPEAFF.

The V and J genes are TRBV4-3 and TRBJ1-1; D not certain. The length of the CDR3 is 14 residues. Trimming shortened V by 0 bases and J by 2 bases, and 7 bases separated the two germline ends. The germline V gene encodes CDR1 LGHNA and CDR2 YSLEER. CDR3 residues: CASSQEALNTEAFF. CDR3 in DNA: TGCGCCAGCAGCCAAGAAGCCCTTAACACTGAAGCTTTCTTT.

This clone was detected only a few times. This chain joins TRBV29-1 and TRBJ2-3; D may be TRBD2 (5 bases). Trimming shortened V by 7 bases and J by 3 bases, and 14 bases separated the two germline ends. This CDR3 comprises 13 residues. The germline gives CDR1 SQVTM, CDR2 ANQGSEA. CDR3 bases: TGCAGCGCCCTCCGGGATTTGACAGATACGCAGTATTTT. It is translated as CSALRDLTDTQYF.

The rearrangement links TRBV28 to TRBJ2-2; D not resolved. CDR1 and CDR2 from the germline V gene are MDHEN and SYDVKM. This CDR3 spans 14 amino acids. Trimming took off 2 bases at V and 1 base at J, with 5 bases between the two ends. In DNA form, the CDR3 reads TGTGCCAGCAGTTTACTTTTGAACACCGGGGAGCTGTTTTTT. This sequence encodes CASSLLLNTGELFF.

V usage is TRBV25-1 and J usage is TRBJ1-1, with D unresolved. V dropped 3 bases and J dropped 7 bases, with 12 bases sitting between them. Germline-derived CDR1 and CDR2 are MGHDK and SYGVNS. The CDR3 runs to 13 residues. The CDR3 spells CASSDSRSVEAFF. The CDR3 bases are TGTGCCAGCAGTGACAGCAGGTCAGTTGAAGCTTTCTTT.

V usage is TRBV5-6 and J usage is TRBJ2-7, with 8 bases fitting TRBD2. With V trimmed by 7 bases and J by 0 bases, 6 bases remained unmatched. The CDR3 spans 14 residues. Germline lookup yields CDR1 SGHDT and CDR2 YYEEEE. CDR3 nucleotide sequence: TGTGCCAGCCGACGCGGGGGGAGCTCCTACGAGCAGTACTTC. Its protein is CASRRGGSSYEQYF.

V is TRBV10-3 and J is TRBJ1-2; 11 bases fit TRBD1. The CDR3 has 14 amino acids. Germline CDR1 and CDR2: ENHRY and SYGVKD. Trimming removed 5 bases from V and 5 bases from J; junction bases left unmatched: 4. CDR3 sequence (DNA): TGTGCCATCAGTCGGGACAGGGGGGGATATGGCTACACCTTC. This codes for CAISRDRGGYGYTF.

The V call is TRBV7-2, the J call TRBJ2-1; 7 nucleotides line up with TRBD1. Germline loops: CDR1 SGHTA, CDR2 FQGNSA. The CDR3 covers 15 residues. V gave up 6 bases and J gave up 0 bases; unmatched junction bases: 5. The CDR3 sequence: CASRIDRDSYNEQFF. The CDR3 nucleotides are TGTGCCAGCAGGATAGACAGGGACTCCTACAATGAGCAGTTCTTC.